The 21 T cell receptor beta chains below all came from one sample that was sequenced in a study of blood T cells in healthy people across ages. A J-beta primer mix and a sample-barcoded 5' primer were used in a second PCR of about 6 to 12 cycles. TCRdb re-derived calls from the 5' RACE reads in MiXCR, one entry per CDR3 protein. Of around 1,700,000 distinct CDR3 sequences detected, 28% appear once; the ten largest clones hold 7.7%. The sample consisted of blood. All receptors derive from a woman in her thirties in good health.

This clonotype was counted between two and nine times. The chain joins TRBV6-5 to TRBJ1-1, with D possibly TRBD1 on 6 matching bases. From germline, CDR1 is MNHEY and CDR2 SVGAGI. The CDR3 consists of 15 residues. V lost 1 base, J lost 0 bases, and 9 bases lay in between. CDR3 nucleotide sequence: TGTGCCAGCAGTTACTTTGGACAGATGAACACTGAAGCTTTCTTT. Translated: CASSYFGQMNTEAFF.

This clonotype was detected many times. This chain links TRBV20-1 with TRBJ2-7; the match to TRBD2 covers 7 bases. Germline lookup yields CDR1 DFQATT and CDR2 SNEGSKA (reference sequence). The CDR3 covers 17 residues. The V and J ends lost 0 bases and 3 bases, in that order; junction bases with no gene match: 14. The CDR3 region is CSARDPSGAGAFYEQYF. The DNA for the CDR3 is TGCAGTGCTAGAGATCCTAGTGGGGCGGGAGCATTCTACGAGCAGTACTTC.

This clonotype appeared a few times. The rearrangement uses TRBV29-1 and TRBJ1-1; a weak D match, TRBD1 (5 bases). The CDR3 sequence is 10 residues long. CDR1 is SQVTM and CDR2 is ANQGSEA in the germline V gene. Trimming pared 7 bases from V and 7 bases from J, leaving 10 bases between. The CDR3 protein is CSGRGNEAFF. Here the CDR3 DNA reads TGCAGCGGTAGGGGTAATGAAGCTTTCTTT.

This clonotype came up a few times. At one boundary the junction diverges from the germline segment, which might be a read error. The chain recombines TRBV15 with TRBJ2-1, with TRBD1 identical over 10 bases. Germline V gives CDR1 LNHNV, CDR2 YYDKDF (reference sequence). The CDR3 totals 16 residues. The CDR3 DNA reads TGTGTCACCAGCAGCAACCGGGACAGGGGCCACAATGAGCAGTTCTTC. Its protein is CVTSSNRDRGHNEQFF.

This clonotype came up a few times. Here the CDR3 reads CASSSPGQENIQYF. The CDR3 DNA follows: TGTGCCAGCAGTTCCCCGGGACAGGAAAACATTCAGTACTTC. V and J are TRBV12-3 or TRBV12-4 and TRBJ2-4; 8 bases line up with TRBD1. J lost 5 bases, V lost 4 bases, and 4 bases had no gene match. The CDR3 has 14 residues.

As concerns this clonotype: The junction differs from germline at one of its ends, possibly a read error. J is TRBJ2-5 and V is TRBV18; D not certain. This CDR3 is 13 amino acids long. CDR1 is KGHSH, CDR2 LQKENI, per germline. The CDR3 DNA follows: TGTGCCAGCTCACGATACTTACAAGAGACCCAGTGCTTC. As protein: CASSRYLQETQCF.

The genes are TRBV27 and TRBJ2-5; D gene unclear. V gave up 0 bases and J gave up 4 bases, with 6 bases separating them. CDR1 is MNHEY, CDR2 SMNVEV, per germline (reference sequence). The CDR3 covers 13 residues. CDR3 amino acids: CASSLSIAETQYF. For the CDR3, the DNA is TGTGCCAGCAGTTTATCTATCGCAGAGACCCAGTACTTC.

This clonotype was observed a few times. This sequence joins TRBV6-5 and TRBJ1-1; D might be TRBD1 (6 bases). In germline, CDR1 is MNHEY, CDR2 SVGAGI. The V end lost 7 bases, the J end lost 0 bases, and 12 bases lay between the germline ends. This CDR3 has 14 amino acids. The CDR3 DNA follows: TGTGCCAGCATCCCGACAGGTGTGAACACTGAAGCTTTCTTT. This codes for CASIPTGVNTEAFF.

The rearrangement links TRBV6-6 to TRBJ2-7; 7 nucleotides agree with TRBD2. The CDR3 covers 16 residues. The junction had 15 bases not matched to a gene; V was cut back by 5 bases and J by 5 bases. In germline, CDR1 is MNHNY, CDR2 SVGAGI (reference sequence). Written as DNA, the CDR3 is TGTGCCAGCAGTCCACCCCGAGCGGGGCTCAACCACGAGCAGTACTTC. This codes for CASSPPRAGLNHEQYF.

This clonotype was seen only a few times. The genes are TRBV24-1 and TRBJ2-5, with D tentatively TRBD1 (5 bases). Per germline, CDR1 KGHDR and CDR2 SFDVKD. V lost 3 bases to trimming and J lost 1 base, with 5 bases between them. The CDR3 is made up of 13 amino acids. CDR3 amino acids: CATSDGAQETQYF. The DNA for the CDR3 is TGTGCCACCAGTGATGGGGCCCAAGAGACCCAGTACTTC.

This chain links TRBV15 with TRBJ1-5; 9 positions match TRBD1. The V gene end was trimmed by 0 bases and the J gene end by 6 bases; junction bases not matched to a gene: 3. The CDR3 runs 15 residues. Germline CDR1 is LNHNV and CDR2 is YYDKDF (reference sequence). The CDR3 DNA reads TGTGCCACCAGCAGAGATGGGACAGGGATTCAGCCCCAGCATTTT. Its protein product is CATSRDGTGIQPQHF.

V is TRBV7-2 and J is TRBJ2-5; 9 nucleotides line up with TRBD2. Germline V CDR1 and CDR2: SGHTA, FQGNSA. V lost 3 bases, J lost 6 bases, and 11 bases stayed unmatched. This CDR3 is built from 16 residues. The CDR3 DNA is TGTGCCAGCAGCTTGGCTAGCGGGAAAGGATCAAAGACCCAGTACTTC. Protein: CASSLASGKGSKTQYF.

This clonotype was found a few times. This chain links TRBV7-9 with TRBJ1-2; D is ambiguous. The V gene's germline CDR1 is SEHNR and CDR2 FQNEAQ (reference sequence). There are 12 residues in the CDR3. V was clipped by 8 bases and J by 5 bases, with 12 bases between them. As DNA, the CDR3 is TGTGCCAGCCACAAGGTGGAATATGGCTACACCTTC. Translating gives CASHKVEYGYTF.

In regard to this clonotype: The junction differs from germline at one of its ends, possibly a read error. The chain has TRBV9 and TRBJ2-7; possible D gene TRBD2, 6 bases. Germline CDR1 and CDR2: SGDLS and YYNGEE. The CDR3 extends over 15 amino acids. CDR3 DNA sequence: TGTACCAGCAGCGTAGCTCAGCTAGCGACTTTCGAGCAGTACTTC. Protein product: CTSSVAQLATFEQYF.

This clonotype came up a few times. CDR3 sequence reads: CASSSPGTHNEQFF. Written as DNA, the CDR3 is TGTGCCAGCAGCTCCCCCGGGACACACAATGAGCAGTTCTTC. The chain couples TRBV7-9 to TRBJ2-1, with D possibly being TRBD1 (6 bases). Looked up from germline, CDR1 is SEHNR and CDR2 is FQNEAQ (reference sequence). Trimming shortened V by 4 bases and J by 5 bases, and 12 bases separated the two germline ends. The CDR3 runs to 14 residues.

This clonotype has a handful of counts. A much larger clone sits a single nucleotide away, making a read error possible. The rearrangement joins TRBV7-9 to TRBJ2-5, with no clear D. Trimming shortened V by 5 bases and J by 5 bases, and 15 bases separated the two germline ends. The CDR3 length is 14 residues. The germline CDR1 and CDR2 sequences are SEHNR and FQNEAQ (reference sequence). The CDR3 region is CASSPPQVVETQYF. In DNA, the CDR3 is TGTGCCAGCAGCCCCCCGCAGGTGGTGGAGACCCAGTACTTC.

The chain carries TRBV20-1 and TRBJ2-7; TRBD1 agrees at 8 bases. Trimming at V came to 6 bases and at J to 1 base, leaving 11 bases not matched to a gene. The CDR3 has 15 residues. From germline, CDR1 is DFQATT and CDR2 SNEGSKA (reference sequence). The chain's CDR3 is CSAVGPGQESYEQYF. The CDR3 bases are TGCAGTGCGGTAGGTCCGGGACAGGAGTCCTACGAGCAGTACTTC.

Points on this clonotype: A read error may explain this, as a much larger clone is one base away. V is TRBV20-1 and J is TRBJ2-1, with 7 bases lining up with TRBD1. The CDR3 is 12 residues long. Germline CDR1 is DFQATT and CDR2 is SNEGSKA (reference sequence). The trim removed 1 base at V and 10 bases at J, leaving 4 bases unmatched. The CDR3 nucleotides are TGCAGTGCTAGAGGCGACAGGGAGGAGCAGTTCTTC. Translated, it gives CSARGDREEQFF.

This clonotype was counted ten times or more. The chain combines TRBV5-1 with TRBJ2-1, with 9 bases matching TRBD2. J lost 4 bases, V lost 4 bases, and 6 bases had no gene match. Germline CDR1 is SGHRS and CDR2 is YFSETQ. The CDR3 is 15 residues long. The CDR3 here is CASSRTSVEYNEQFF. In nucleotides, the CDR3 is TGCGCCAGCAGCAGGACTAGCGTAGAATACAATGAGCAGTTCTTC.

This clonotype was seen more than once but under ten times. The chain couples TRBV20-1 to TRBJ2-3, with TRBD2 matching 10 bases. Unmatched junction bases numbered 12, after V lost 2 bases and J lost 7 bases. CDR3 size: 16 residues. CDR1 DFQATT and CDR2 SNEGSKA come from the germline V gene (reference sequence). The CDR3 protein is CSARPPGLAPSNTQYF. The CDR3 bases are TGCAGTGCTAGACCTCCGGGACTAGCGCCCTCAAATACGCAGTATTTT.

This sequence joins TRBV11-2 and TRBJ1-2, with 7 bases lining up with TRBD1. The CDR3 has 16 residues. With 4 bases clipped from V and 1 base from J, the junction kept 9 bases outside the gene matches. From germline, CDR1 is SGHAT and CDR2 FQNNGV. The CDR3 DNA reads TGTGCCAGCAGCTATTCTGACAGGGTGGATAACTATGGCTACACCTTC. Its translation: CASSYSDRVDNYGYTF.